A selection of T cell receptor beta chains follows, all from one sample in a study of blood T cell repertoires in COVID-19. Produced via immunoSEQ multiplex PCR; TCRdb's table is partial and in-frame only. The sample includes about 130,000 clones, more than 70% seen only once; the top ten take 10%. The material sequenced was peripheral blood. The receptors come from a man aged 45-60 years with acute or convalescent COVID-19. CDR3s include the opening cysteine and the closing phenylalanine or tryptophan. A D gene is named only where the DNA matches it firmly. Size tells how often a clone was seen (once, few, many) or the class of an expanded clone, and some rows leave it out.

NA,TRBV19,NA,TRBJ2-1,CASSTSSRVNEQFF,TGTGCCAGTAGTACATCTTCGAGGGTCAATGAGCAGTTCTTC
few,TRBV6-5,NA,TRBJ1-2,CASSPFPYGYTF,TGTGCCAGCAGTCCTTTCCCCTATGGCTACACCTTC
NA,TRBV5-1,NA,TRBJ2-7,CASSLDQAPYEQYF,TGCGCCAGCAGCTTGGATCAGGCCCCCTACGAGCAGTACTTC
few,TRBV19,TRBD1,TRBJ1-1,CASSIPPGQGNTEAFF,TGTGCCAGTAGTATCCCCCCCGGACAGGGGAACACTGAAGCTTTCTTT
few,TRBV7-9,NA,TRBJ1-1,CASSLEGVRAFF,TGTGCCAGCAGCTTGGAGGGCGTAAGAGCTTTCTTT
NA,TRBV24-1,NA,TRBJ1-5,CATSEGGVGNQPQHF,TGTGCCACCAGTGAAGGAGGGGTGGGCAATCAGCCCCAGCATTTT
NA,TRBV6-5,TRBD1,TRBJ2-2,CASSRKTGGVGELFF,TGTGCCAGCAGCCGAAAAACAGGGGGAGTTGGGGAGCTGTTTTTT
once,TRBV28,NA,TRBJ1-5,CASSLGGTSNQPQHF,TGTGCCAGCAGTTTAGGAGGGACTAGCAATCAGCCCCAGCATTTT
few,TRBV10-3,NA,TRBJ1-5,CAISPFSGDGNQPQHF,TGTGCCATCTCCCCCTTCTCAGGGGACGGGAATCAGCCCCAGCATTTT
once,TRBV18,NA,TRBJ1-4,CASSPPQAAGTNEKLFF,TGTGCCAGCTCACCACCGCAGGCCGCCGGAACTAATGAAAAACTGTTTTTT
NA,TRBV25-1,NA,TRBJ1-4,CASSALGGRYDEKLFF,TGTGCCAGCAGTGCCCTAGGCGGGAGATACGATGAAAAACTGTTTTTT
NA,TRBV3-1/TRBV3-2,TRBD1,TRBJ2-5,CASSQDRGRQETQYF,TGTGCCAGCAGCCAAGACAGGGGGAGACAAGAGACCCAGTACTTC
NA,TRBV6-5,TRBD2,TRBJ2-7,CASSYGGRGYEQYF,TGTGCCAGCAGTTACGGCGGGAGAGGGTACGAGCAGTACTTC
few,TRBV19,TRBD1,TRBJ1-1,CASSISGQGTWYTEAFF,TGTGCCAGTAGTATATCGGGACAGGGGACGTGGTACACTGAAGCTTTCTTT
NA,TRBV7-9,TRBD2,TRBJ2-1,CASSTPRGLAGGGSYNEQFF,TGTGCCAGCAGCACCCCACGGGGTCTAGCGGGAGGAGGGTCCTACAATGAGCAGTTCTTC
NA,TRBV5-6,NA,TRBJ2-7,CASSFSTIGRAFGYEQYF,TGTGCCAGCAGCTTTTCAACCATAGGAAGAGCGTTCGGCTACGAGCAGTACTTC
NA,TRBV5-1,NA,TRBJ1-2,CASSNQGNYGYTF,TGCGCCAGCAGTAACCAGGGTAACTATGGCTACACCTTC
once,TRBV15,NA,TRBJ2-3,CATSRDLVAVSTDTQYF,TGTGCCACCAGCAGAGATCTCGTAGCGGTTAGCACAGATACGCAGTATTTT
NA,TRBV27,NA,TRBJ1-1,CASSLVKGGTEAFF,TGTGCCAGCAGTTTAGTGAAGGGGGGGACTGAAGCTTTCTTT
once,TRBV30,TRBD1,TRBJ1-5,CAWGGQGDQPQHF,TGTGCCTGGGGCGGACAGGGCGATCAGCCCCAGCATTTT
once,TRBV4-2,TRBD2,TRBJ2-5,CASSQTGTSGGQETQYF,TGTGCCAGCAGCCAAACCGGGACTAGCGGGGGCCAAGAGACCCAGTACTTC
NA,TRBV6-6,TRBD1,TRBJ1-1,CASSYPDRGDTEAFF,TGTGCCAGCAGTTACCCGGACAGGGGGGACACTGAAGCTTTCTTT
NA,TRBV28,NA,TRBJ1-1,CASSFPLRSSRTEAFF,TGTGCCAGCAGTTTTCCCCTCAGAAGTTCGAGGACTGAAGCTTTCTTT
few,TRBV28,NA,TRBJ1-1,CATSWRGTEAFF,TGTGCCACCTCGTGGAGGGGCACTGAAGCTTTCTTT
NA,TRBV14,NA,TRBJ1-1,CASSLRRVWGNTEAFF,TGTGCCAGCAGCCTCAGGAGGGTTTGGGGGAACACTGAAGCTTTCTTT
many,TRBV7-3,NA,TRBJ2-7,CASSAAGGQRQYF,TGTGCCAGCAGCGCGGCGGGTGGACAGCGACAGTACTTC
NA,TRBV4-1,TRBD2,TRBJ2-1,CASRDPPGLHRGDEQFF,TGCGCCAGCAGGGACCCGCCGGGACTACACAGAGGGGATGAGCAGTTCTTC
few,TRBV27,TRBD1,TRBJ1-6,CASSSLGQGGSPLHF,TGTGCCAGCAGTTCCCTCGGACAGGGGGGTTCACCCCTCCACTTT
few,TRBV7-9,NA,TRBJ1-1,CASSLDRWNTEAFF,TGTGCCAGCAGCTTAGACAGGTGGAACACTGAAGCTTTCTTT
NA,TRBV19,TRBD1,TRBJ1-1,CASSTSDRMNTEAFF,TGTGCCAGTAGTACTTCGGACAGGATGAACACTGAAGCTTTCTTT
NA,TRBV6-5,TRBD1,TRBJ2-4,CASRTGTGLNIQYF,TGTGCCAGCAGGACCGGGACAGGGCTTAACATTCAGTACTTC
once,TRBV23-1,NA,TRBJ1-1,CASSLDEFLNTEAFF,TGCGCCAGCAGCCTAGACGAATTTTTGAACACTGAAGCTTTCTTT
NA,TRBV5-4,TRBD2,TRBJ2-1,CASSSRSGGANEQFF,TGTGCCAGCAGCTCTAGGAGCGGGGGGGCCAATGAGCAGTTCTTC
NA,TRBV6-2/TRBV6-3,NA,TRBJ1-2,CASSYTPTGSYYGYTF,TGTGCCAGCAGTTACACCCCAACAGGATCATACTATGGCTACACCTTC
NA,TRBV5-1,NA,TRBJ1-1,CASSPTSGGRNTEAFF,TGCGCCAGCAGTCCAACCTCGGGGGGGAGGAACACTGAAGCTTTCTTT
NA,TRBV30,NA,TRBJ1-4,CAWSGPGAGGEKLFF,TGTGCCTGGAGTGGGCCCGGGGCCGGAGGGGAAAAACTGTTTTTT
NA,TRBV7-2,NA,TRBJ1-1,CASSLTALVEAFF,TGTGCCAGCAGCTTGACAGCGCTGGTCGAAGCTTTCTTT
NA,TRBV5-1,TRBD1,TRBJ1-1,CATQTGTGATEAFF,TGCGCCACGCAGACCGGGACAGGGGCCACTGAAGCTTTCTTT
NA,TRBV5-1,NA,TRBJ2-1,CASSRMEGRGEQFF,TGCGCCAGCAGCAGAATGGAGGGCCGCGGTGAGCAGTTCTTC
few,TRBV4-1,NA,TRBJ2-2,CASSQEWGRDTGELFF,TGCGCCAGCAGCCAAGAGTGGGGCAGGGACACCGGGGAGCTGTTTTTT